This T cell receptor (beta chain) is drawn from a study of persistence of HIV-infected CD4 T cells. Whole-study context: Multiple blood draws of up to 180 mL, except two donors with single leukapheresis.

The immunoSEQ assay was version 4, run in survey mode. The assay was immunoSEQ multiplex PCR, and TCRdb's table has in-frame clones only and misses some. The table lists under 55,000 clones, about 88% of them singletons, with around 0.47% in the top ten. Study-level results: Degenerate expanded CDR3beta sequences were enriched among CMV- and Gag-responding cells.

About this clone itself: The antigen remains unidentified.

Cells were stimulated nonspecifically with anti-CD3/anti-CD28 magnetic beads. CD4+ T cells upregulating both CD40 ligand and CD69 were sorted as responding cells. Inclusion required CMV-positive serology and CD4+ counts above 400 cells/uL. Sequences were derived from CD4+ T cells sorted from PBMCs after approximately 19-hour stimulation, sampled from a patient who received antiretroviral therapy. The TCR was taken from an adult woman with HIV who was CMV-seropositive.

CDR3 in amino acids: CAWSRQVNTEAFF. The CDR3 DNA follows: TGTGCCTGGAGTCGACAGGTGAACACTGAAGCTTTCTTT. The chain has TRBV30 and TRBJ1-1; a weak D match, TRBD1 (6 bases). V lost 2 bases to trimming and J lost 0 bases, with 7 bases between them. The germline V gene has CDR1 GTSNPN and CDR2 SVGIG (reference sequence). The CDR3 is 13 residues long.